The 21 T cell receptor beta chains given below trace back to one sample, sequenced in a study of T cells after yellow fever vaccination. TCRdb re-analysed the 5' RACE reads in MiXCR, keeping a single row per CDR3 protein. The sample includes approximately 550,000 distinct CDR3 sequences, 19% of them seen just once. The specimen was PBMCs, collected 15 days after the yellow fever booster vaccination. The receptor set was obtained from a man under 40 who received the YFV17D yellow fever vaccine.

The table lists this clonotype with a few counts. The gene calls are TRBV29-1 and TRBJ2-3; D gene unclear. With 7 bases removed from V and 0 bases from J, the gap between germline ends came to 8 bases. In germline, CDR1 is SQVTM, CDR2 ANQGSEA. CDR3 length equals 12 residues. CDR3 sequence: CSAEPSTDTQYF. The CDR3 DNA follows: TGCAGCGCCGAACCTAGCACAGATACGCAGTATTTT.

This clonotype was detected only a few times. V is TRBV7-6 and J is TRBJ2-3; TRBD2 matches at 10 bases. V was pared by 3 bases and J by 2 bases, with 5 bases of the junction left unmatched. Germline CDR1 is SGHVS and CDR2 is FNYEAQ. CDR3 size: 16 residues. CDR3 sequence (DNA): TGTGCCAGCAGCTTTACTAGCGGGACAAACACAGATACGCAGTATTTT. Translating gives CASSFTSGTNTDTQYF.

In this sample, this clonotype turned up a few times. The chain is built from TRBV15 and TRBJ1-5; no definite D call. From germline, CDR1 is LNHNV and CDR2 YYDKDF (reference sequence). The CDR3 consists of 14 residues. Trimming took 3 bases from V and 4 from J, leaving 10 bases between them. CDR3 in DNA: TGTGCCACCAGCAGTATTCAGTATAATCAGCCCCAGCATTTT. This gives the protein CATSSIQYNQPQHF.

Only a few counts were recorded for this clonotype. This chain links TRBV5-1 with TRBJ1-1; 11 bases agree with TRBD1. CDR3 size: 14 residues. The V gene end was trimmed by 5 bases and the J gene end by 5 bases; junction bases not matched to a gene: 5. Germline loops: CDR1 SGHRS, CDR2 YFSETQ. The CDR3 bases are TGCGCCAGCAGGGGGACAGGGGGTGAAACTGAAGCTTTCTTT. Translation gives CASRGTGGETEAFF.

The chain has TRBV7-2 and TRBJ2-1; D perhaps matches TRBD2 (6 bases). The ends were cut back, 5 bases at V and 4 bases at J, with 12 bases in the middle. The CDR3 runs 14 residues. CDR1 and CDR2 (germline): SGHTA, FQGNSA. CDR3 residues: CASSGGNRYNEQFF. The CDR3 nucleotides are TGTGCCAGCAGCGGCGGGAATCGGTACAATGAGCAGTTCTTC.

The rearrangement joins TRBV10-2 to TRBJ2-4; the match to TRBD2 covers 7 bases. The CDR3 is 13 residues long. The V and J ends lost 1 base and 7 bases, in that order; junction bases with no gene match: 1. The V gene's germline CDR1 is WSHSY and CDR2 SAAADI. The CDR3: CASSEWGGNIQYF. The CDR3 nucleotides read TGCGCCAGCAGTGAGTGGGGGGGGAACATTCAGTACTTC.

This clonotype was detected a few times. This chain connects TRBV5-1 to TRBJ2-1; 9 positions agree with TRBD2. V lost 1 base to trimming and J lost 4 bases; unmatched junction nucleotides: 18. The CDR3 totals 20 residues. Germline loops: CDR1 SGHRS, CDR2 YFSETQ. CDR3 DNA: TGCGCCAGCAGCTTGATCACGGGTCTTGTAGCGGGAGTCAGGTACAATGAGCAGTTCTTC. Amino acid sequence: CASSLITGLVAGVRYNEQFF.

The DNA for the CDR3 is TGTGCCAGCAGCTCAAAAATGCTGGGGTCGGGGATCGGAGATCAGCCCCAGCATTTT. Amino acids: CASSSKMLGSGIGDQPQHF. The chain has TRBV5-4 and TRBJ1-5; no reliable D call. V was pared by 3 bases and J by 5 bases, with 27 bases between. The CDR3 length is 19 residues. Germline V gives CDR1 SGHNT, CDR2 YYREEE (reference sequence).

The chain is built from TRBV2 and TRBJ2-1, with a weak D call TRBD2 (5 bases). The CDR3 is made up of 12 amino acids. In germline, CDR1 is SNHLY, CDR2 FYNNEI. Trimming pared 7 bases from V and 7 bases from J, leaving 11 bases between. For the CDR3, the DNA is TGTGCCAGCACCGGGGTATCGAATGAGCAGTTCTTC. It yields the protein CASTGVSNEQFF. The variable domain in full, completed from reference TRBV2 and TRBJ2-1, reads EPEVTQTPSHQVTQMGQEVILRCVPISNHLYFYWYRQILGQKVEFLVSFYNNEISEKSEIFDDQFSVERPDGSNFTLKIRSTKLEDSAMYFCASTGVSNEQFFGPGTRLTVL.

CDR3 loop: CSARPPSGDQETQYF. CDR3 nucleotide sequence: TGCAGTGCTAGACCCCCGTCGGGGGATCAAGAGACCCAGTACTTC. The V and J genes are TRBV20-1 and TRBJ2-5, with D possibly TRBD2 on 6 matching bases. V lost 2 bases, J lost 2 bases, and 15 bases lay in between. This CDR3 region has 15 residues. Per the germline V gene, CDR1 is DFQATT and CDR2 is SNEGSKA (reference sequence).

The sample holds a few counts of this clonotype. The chain combines TRBV7-2 with TRBJ1-6; the match to TRBD1 covers 9 bases. CDR3 length: 15 amino acids. With V trimmed by 5 bases and J by 9 bases, 8 bases remained unmatched. CDR1 and CDR2 from the germline V gene are SGHTA and FQGNSA. The CDR3 DNA reads TGTGCCAGCAGCCCGAGACAGGGGGTAGGTTCACCCCTCCACTTT. Residues: CASSPRQGVGSPLHF.

The chain combines TRBV9 with TRBJ2-5, with TRBD2 matching 8 bases. Germline CDR1 is SGDLS and CDR2 is YYNGEE. V gave up 2 bases and J gave up 5 bases; unmatched junction bases: 14. The CDR3 has 17 residues. CDR3 region: CASSVSPGGAGAETQYF. CDR3 sequence (DNA): TGTGCCAGCAGCGTCTCCCCGGGGGGAGCGGGAGCTGAGACCCAGTACTTC.

This clonotype has more than one count but fewer than ten. This chain links TRBV7-2 with TRBJ2-7; TRBD2 might be the D (5 bases). CDR1 is SGHTA and CDR2 is FQGNSA in the germline V gene. V lost 0 bases, J lost 5 bases, and 8 bases lay in between. This CDR3 comprises 13 residues. As DNA, the CDR3 is TGTGCCAGCAGCTTAGCGGTGAGGGACGAGCAGTACTTC. Protein product: CASSLAVRDEQYF.

The chain recombines TRBV14 with TRBJ2-4; D remains unclear. Germline V CDR1 and CDR2: SGHDN, FVKESK. This CDR3 is built from 12 residues. V lost 1 base to trimming and J lost 13 bases, with 11 bases between them. The CDR3 protein is CASSQGIAYQYF. Written as DNA, the CDR3 is TGTGCCAGCAGCCAAGGGATAGCCTACCAGTACTTC. The full variable domain, in which reference TRBV14 and TRBJ2-4 provide the parts outside the CDR3, is EAGVTQFPSHSVIEKGQTVTLRCDPISGHDNLYWYRRVMGKEIKFLLHFVKESKQDESGMPNNRFLAERTGGTYSTLKVQPAELEDSGVYFCASSQGIAYQYFGAGTRLSVL.

This clonotype was detected only a few times. The chain uses TRBV3-1 and TRBJ2-7; a weak D match, TRBD2 (6 bases). V lost 4 bases and J lost 3, with 13 bases in between. CDR3 size: 14 residues. CDR1 and CDR2 from the germline V gene are LGHDT and YNNKEL (reference sequence). The DNA for the CDR3 is TGTGCCAGCAGCCTGGGGGGATTTCACTACGAGCAGTACTTC. Protein product: CASSLGGFHYEQYF.

The rearrangement links TRBV6-2 or TRBV6-3 to TRBJ2-1; either TRBD1 or TRBD2 may fit D (5 bases each). V was clipped by 6 bases and J by 6 bases, with 15 bases between them. This CDR3 has 14 amino acids. Per germline, CDR1 MNHEY and CDR2 SVGEGT. CDR3 in amino acids: CASSLFRGANEQFF. CDR3 sequence (DNA): TGTGCCAGCAGCCTCTTCAGAGGGGCCAATGAGCAGTTCTTC.

The chain is built from TRBV7-2 and TRBJ2-2; either TRBD1 or TRBD2 may fit D (5 bases each). V lost 1 base to trimming and J lost 3 bases, with 9 bases between them. The length of the CDR3 is 15 residues. CDR1 is SGHTA and CDR2 is FQGNSA in the germline V gene. CDR3 in DNA: TGTGCCAGCAGCTTAGGGTGGGGGTACACCGGGGAGCTGTTTTTT. Residues: CASSLGWGYTGELFF. Complete variable domain (other parts from reference TRBV7-2 and TRBJ2-2): GAGVSQSPSNKVTEKGKDVELRCDPISGHTALYWYRQSLGQGLEFLIYFQGNSAPDKSGLPSDRFSAERTGGSVSTLTIQRTQQEDSAVYLCASSLGWGYTGELFFGEGSRLTVL.

In this sample, this clonotype turned up a few times. The genes are TRBV18 and TRBJ1-3; no firm D call. Trimming left V 6 bases short and J 1 base short, with 19 bases between. CDR1 and CDR2 from the germline V gene are KGHSH and LQKENI. This CDR3 has 17 residues. This CDR3 reads CASSQVPTSLSGNTIYF. In DNA form, the CDR3 reads TGTGCCAGCTCGCAAGTTCCTACATCACTTTCTGGAAACACCATATATTTT.

The chain couples TRBV5-1 to TRBJ1-2, with D perhaps TRBD1 (5 bases). Trimming shortened V by 2 bases and J by 4 bases, and 15 bases separated the two germline ends. This CDR3 contains 15 residues. Germline V gene sequence: CDR1 SGHRS, CDR2 YFSETQ. The CDR3 DNA follows: TGCGCCAGCAGCTTAGGCCGCCGGGACTCCTATGGCTACACCTTC. The encoded protein is CASSLGRRDSYGYTF. The full variable domain, rest sourced from reference TRBV5-1 and TRBJ1-2, is KAGVTQTPRYLIKTRGQQVTLSCSPISGHRSVSWYQQTPGQGLQFLFEYFSETQRNKGNFPGRFSGRQFSNSRSEMNVSTLELGDSALYLCASSLGRRDSYGYTFGSGTRLTVV.

Only a few counts were recorded for this clonotype. The genes are TRBV27 and TRBJ1-5; maybe TRBD1 (6 bases). Germline V gives CDR1 MNHEY, CDR2 SMNVEV (reference sequence). The CDR3 is made up of 14 amino acids. Trimming removed 5 bases at V and 9 bases at J, with 17 bases between. CDR3 region: CASSAGQSLAPQHF. In nucleotides, the CDR3 is TGTGCCAGCAGTGCCGGACAGAGTCTGGCGCCCCAGCATTTT.

In its sample, this clonotype was seen a few times. V gene TRBV19 combines with J gene TRBJ1-4; D not resolved. The CDR3 totals 15 residues. V lost 2 bases, J lost 0 bases, and 7 bases lay in between. Germline assignment: CDR1 LNHDA and CDR2 SQIVND (reference sequence). CDR3 sequence: CASSIYTTTNEKLFF. DNA for the CDR3: TGTGCCAGTAGTATATACACCACAACTAATGAAAAACTGTTTTTT.